This note documents a single T cell receptor beta chain sequence. The antigen remains unidentified. Germline V gene sequence: CDR1 LGHNA, CDR2 YSLEER. The V end was cut by 1 base, the J end by 2 bases, with 6 bases between. CDR3 length equals 13 residues. Depths of 1 in 200,000 to 1 in 1 million T cells were the sequencing target. Profiling relied on immunoSEQ multiplex PCR, and the TCRdb table lists in-frame clones only, not all of them. The sample lists approximately 150,000 clones, roughly 80% occurring once. The sample belongs to a study of cytotoxic CD8 clonotypes in ibrutinib-treated CLL. Overall study findings and caveats: Under treatment, the uncommon public clonotypes either contracted or remained stable. Clonality (at baseline) was higher than in age-matched healthy donors and tracked circulating CD8+ T-cell counts.

This sequence was found in a human donor with chronic lymphocytic leukemia. This chain uses TRBV4-3 with TRBJ2-7; D is ambiguous. Sequences were derived from PBMCs, sampled after 12 months of ibrutinib treatment. CDR3 amino acids: CASSQGGTYEQYF. For the CDR3, the DNA is TGCGCCAGCAGCCAAGGAGGTACCTACGAGCAGTACTTC.